This T cell receptor beta chain was recovered during a study of identical twins listed by TCRdb under 2016. About the study as a whole: To test whether fetal clonotypes persist, the study used deep sequencing on TCR alpha and beta repertoires from monozygotic twins, unrelated adults of various ages, and cord blood. To rule out contamination, the twin experiments were replicated at different times with different library preparation protocols. The paper as a whole reports these results and caveats: Zero-insertion analyses could be partly confounded by invariant T cells such as MAIT and iNKT, though diverse VJ usage argued against such confounding for most clonotypes. Recombination models systematically underestimated out-of-frame TCR alpha sharing in monozygotic twins but agreed with sharing between unrelated individuals. Compared with coincidental sharing between unrelated individuals, an excess of low generation-probability sequences was observed among out-of-frame TCR alpha sequences shared between twins. Because the same donors could not be followed over many years, the conclusions depended on cross-sectional statistical analysis. Fewer insertions were carried by abundant cord blood beta clonotypes, a similar but weaker trend appeared in young adult naive repertoires, and no such trend appeared in memory repertoires. A weaker excess of twin sharing was found in beta out-of-frame sequences because the signal-to-noise ratio was lowered by fewer shared sequences.

On this clonotype: The specificity of this receptor is unknown. No base-level quality is on record; no much larger clone is a single base apart.

Every donor in the study was a healthy Caucasian. The twin cohort consisted of three pairs of female monozygotic twins, all aged about 18 to 29 years. Peripheral blood mononuclear cells were used as the source from which RNA for TCR libraries was isolated. The protocol used for the library was 5' RACE. Sequencing was carried out with an Illumina HiSeq 2000. Template switching introduced a universal primer binding site; the final cDNA contained a unique molecular identifier, enabling accurate counting of TCR cDNA molecules. Specific primers in the conserved constant-segment region were used to synthesize first-strand cDNA for the TCR alpha and beta chains. Each cDNA library was double barcoded, with a SMART-Mk sample barcode plus Illumina barcodes, to control for contamination. TruSeq adapter sequences and Illumina sample barcodes were added in two successive PCR steps. The TCR alpha and beta cDNA libraries were sequenced on the Illumina HiSeq platform using custom primers. On the authors' methods: Unique molecular identifiers were extracted from raw reads with MiGEC, and CDR3 positions were determined with MiXCR. Recombination models were inferred per individual with the repgenHMM and IGoR tools using an EM algorithm. The tcR package in R was used for shared clonotype analysis, with sharing normalized by the product of cloneset sizes. To study raw recombination without the effects of thymic and clonal selection, out-of-frame nonproductive sequences were analyzed. TCRdb trimmed the raw reads at Q25, called clones with MiXCR and kept productive beta chains. Each record represents a unique CDR3 protein, reported with the most common genes and DNA among its rows. It is TCRdb's table, rather than the study itself, that gives the V and J calls and clone size. Present in this sample are 600,000 to 700,000 distinct CDR3 sequences, roughly 20% of which were seen just once. The ten largest clones capture around 4.4% of the sample.

For this chain, trimming is 6 bases at the V end and 4 bases at the J end, and the number of junction bases without a gene match is 10. From its cysteine to its phenylalanine, the CDR3 spans 15 amino acids. Kept here is only the CDR3 DNA, which spans 45 bases and is read in frame from base 1. This sample also belongs to another study, concerning T cells expressing NK-cell markers. The second study also describes: TCR beta-chain repertoires were profiled in sorted CD3+CD56+NKG2C+, CD3+CD56+NKG2C- and CD3+CD56-NKG2C+ T-cell subsets from roughly eight donors. Of the eight sequenced donors, seven were found to be HCMV-seropositive and one was found to be HCMV-seronegative. In several experiments an anti-gammadeltaTCR antibody was added to restrict sorting to alphabetaTCR-expressing T cells. In six donors, the dominant CD3+CD56+NKG2C+ clonotypes were found to rank among the top 10 CD8+ clonotypes and to make up roughly 1.0-7.5% of CD8+ T cells. Those dominant clonotypes were again the most abundant among CD3+CD56-NKG2C+ cells in a few donors, at roughly 25-60.1%. Whether the expanded NKG2C-expressing T cell clones were specific for HCMV antigens was left unclear. All eight donors whose samples were sequenced were randomly selected healthy volunteers, three of them men and five women. HCMV-specific IgG was detected in serum with a commercial ELISA kit to determine HCMV serostatus. For a handful of donors, bulk peripheral blood T-cell repertoires were additionally sequenced from unsorted PBMC. MIGEC handled demultiplexing of the reads and grouping by UMI, while MiTCR was used to assemble and quantify clonotypes. To exclude erroneous sequences, only TCR cDNA sequences supported by at least two reads were retained. The tcR package was used for downstream repertoire analysis, and clonotypes were matched across fractions by CDR3 nucleotide sequence plus V segment. VDJmatch was used to annotate antigen specificity against VDJdb, with one amino acid substitution allowed in CDR3.

This clonotype originated in a woman younger than 30 in good health. Here the chain combines TRBV12-3 or TRBV12-4 and TRBJ1-1; TRBD1 fits 8 bases in the junction. Sequencing was performed on PBMCs. The base sequence is TGTGCCAGCAGCCGCCCGACAGGGGCGATCACTGAAGCTTTCTTT. Its coded protein is CASSRPTGAITEAFF.